This entry lists 7 T cell receptor beta chains sequenced from one sample in a study of control samples from healthy donors and cancer patients. TCRdb keeps only in-frame clones here, not all; method: immunoSEQ multiplex PCR. The table shows roughly 80,000 clones, with under 90% occurring only once. The sample taken for sequencing was blood. The receptors stem from a man aged 45-65 years in good health.

This chain uses TRBV5-1 with TRBJ1-6; perhaps TRBD1 as D (5 bases). Germline CDR1 reads SGHRS; CDR2 reads YFSETQ. Trimming removed 2 bases at V and 7 bases at J, with 10 bases between. The CDR3 has 14 residues. CDR3 residues: CASSFEGQNSPLHF. CDR3 sequence (DNA): TGCGCCAGCAGCTTCGAGGGGCAGAATTCACCCCTCCACTTT.

This clone is labeled as medium-sized (0.01 to 0.1%). The CDR3 sequence is CAWSLGTGNTEAFF. Here the CDR3 DNA reads TGTGCCTGGAGTCTCGGGACAGGGAACACTGAAGCTTTCTTT. The rearrangement links TRBV30 to TRBJ1-1; TRBD1 matches 8 bases. Germline CDR1 is GTSNPN and CDR2 is SVGIG (reference sequence). The CDR3 sequence is 14 residues long. V shed 2 bases and J 1 base; nucleotides not matched to a gene: 3.

This chain links TRBV10-3 with TRBJ2-3; TRBD1 matches at 7 bases. From germline, CDR1 is ENHRY and CDR2 SYGVKD. This CDR3 is 20 amino acids long. V lost 6 bases to trimming and J lost 3 bases; unmatched junction nucleotides: 24. The CDR3 sequence: CAIRATSPAKGGAVTDTQYF. The CDR3 DNA follows: TGTGCCATCAGGGCAACTTCTCCTGCCAAAGGGGGCGCCGTGACAGATACGCAGTATTTT.

This clone was seen once. A junction end diverges from the germline sequence, so it may reflect a read error. The chain recombines TRBV10-2 with TRBJ1-1; D is undetermined. This CDR3 contains 12 residues. CDR1 and CDR2 from the germline V gene are WSHSY and SAAADI. The CDR3 spells CASGEKDREAFF. The CDR3 DNA is TGCGCCAGCGGTGAGAAAGACCGTGAAGCTTTCTTT.

The chain is built from TRBV21-1 and TRBJ2-2; whether TRBD1, the table's D call, matches the DNA was not checked. TRBV21-1 is assigned pseudogene status. The CDR3 runs to 14 residues. The CDR3 DNA follows: TGTGCCAGCAGCAAAGTTGTCAGCACCGGGGAGCTGTTTTTT. This translates into CASSKVVSTGELFF.

The chain uses TRBV27 and TRBJ2-5; tentative D call: TRBD1 (6 bases). The CDR3 is 16 amino acids. V was cut by 2 bases and J by 4 bases, with 17 bases left in between. Germline V gene lookup returns CDR1 MNHEY and CDR2 SMNVEV (reference sequence). CDR3 sequence (DNA): TGTGCCAGCAGTTTAATCCCAGGGGTGGTAGGAGAGACCCAGTACTTC. It encodes CASSLIPGVVGETQYF.

Comment on this clone: Germline and junction disagree at one end, which may indicate a read error. This chain joins TRBV7-7 and TRBJ2-3; 8 bases match TRBD1. This CDR3 has 18 residues. Per the germline V gene, CDR1 is SSHAT and CDR2 is FNYEAQ (reference sequence). CDR3 sequence (DNA): TGTGCTAGCAGCTTAGCGATAATGGACAGGGCCGCCGCAGATACGCAGTATTTT. Its translation is CASSLAIMDRAAADTQYF. Full variable domain (missing parts from reference TRBV7-7 and TRBJ2-3): GAGVSQSPRYKVTKRGQDVTLRCDPISSHATLYWYQQALGQGPEFLTYFNYEAQPDKSGLPSDRFSAERPEGSISTLTIQRTEQRDSAMYRCASSLAIMDRAAADTQYFGPGTRLTVL.